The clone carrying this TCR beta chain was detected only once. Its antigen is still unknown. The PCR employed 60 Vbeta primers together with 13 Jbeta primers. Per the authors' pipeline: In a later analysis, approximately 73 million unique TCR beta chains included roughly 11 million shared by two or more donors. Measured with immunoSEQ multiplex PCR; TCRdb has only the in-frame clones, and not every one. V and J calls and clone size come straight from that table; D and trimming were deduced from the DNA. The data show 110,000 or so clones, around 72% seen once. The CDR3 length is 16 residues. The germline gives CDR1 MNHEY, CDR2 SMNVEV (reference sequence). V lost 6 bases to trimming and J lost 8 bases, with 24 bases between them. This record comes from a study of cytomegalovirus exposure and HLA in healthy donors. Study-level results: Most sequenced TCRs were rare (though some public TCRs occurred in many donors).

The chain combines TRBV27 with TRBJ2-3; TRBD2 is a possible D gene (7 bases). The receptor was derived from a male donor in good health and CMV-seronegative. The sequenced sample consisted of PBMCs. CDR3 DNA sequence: TGTGCCAGCAGCCCCTGGTCGGCTAGCCGGGGGGCTACGCAGTATTTT. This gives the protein CASSPWSASRGATQYF.